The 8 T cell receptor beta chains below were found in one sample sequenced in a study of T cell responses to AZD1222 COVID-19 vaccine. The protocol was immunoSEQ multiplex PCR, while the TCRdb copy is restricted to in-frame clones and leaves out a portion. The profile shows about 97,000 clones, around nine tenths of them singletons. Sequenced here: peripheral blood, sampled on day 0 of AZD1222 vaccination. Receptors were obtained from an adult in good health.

CDR3 bases: TGTGCCAGCAGCGCGAGGGGACAGGAGGGTTCACCCCTCCACTTT. Amino acids: CASSARGQEGSPLHF. This chain connects TRBV2 to TRBJ1-6; the match to TRBD1 covers 8 bases. Germline CDR1 reads SNHLY; CDR2 reads FYNNEI. J was trimmed by 9 bases and V by 6 bases; bases with no gene match: 10. The CDR3 totals 15 residues.

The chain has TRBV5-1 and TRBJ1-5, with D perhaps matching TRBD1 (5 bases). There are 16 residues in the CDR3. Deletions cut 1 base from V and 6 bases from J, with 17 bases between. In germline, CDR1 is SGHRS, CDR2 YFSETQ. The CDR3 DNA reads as TGCGCCAGCAGCTTGCTGGGGACCGACTCGGGTCAGCCCCAGCATTTT. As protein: CASSLLGTDSGQPQHF.

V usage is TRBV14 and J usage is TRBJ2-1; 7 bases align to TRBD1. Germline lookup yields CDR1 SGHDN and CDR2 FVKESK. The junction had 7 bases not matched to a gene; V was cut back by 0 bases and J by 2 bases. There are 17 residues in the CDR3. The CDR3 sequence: CASSQEETGLTYNEQFF. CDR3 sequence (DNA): TGTGCCAGCAGCCAAGAGGAGACAGGGTTGACCTACAATGAGCAGTTCTTC.

In DNA, the CDR3 is TGTGCCAGCAGCCGCGACAGGGATCATTCACCCCTCCACTTT. Translating it yields CASSRDRDHSPLHF. The J gene is TRBJ1-6, the V gene TRBV7-2; TRBD1 aligns across 7 bases. The V segment lost 5 bases and the J segment 8 bases; nucleotides outside the gene matches: 6. The germline V gene encodes CDR1 SGHTA and CDR2 FQGNSA. The CDR3 consists of 14 residues.

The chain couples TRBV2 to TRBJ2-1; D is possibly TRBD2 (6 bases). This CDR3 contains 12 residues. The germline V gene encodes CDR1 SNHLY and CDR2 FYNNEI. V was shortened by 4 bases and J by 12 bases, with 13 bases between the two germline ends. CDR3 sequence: CASSVGGTGQFF. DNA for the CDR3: TGTGCCAGCAGTGTTGGAGGGACCGGGCAGTTCTTC.

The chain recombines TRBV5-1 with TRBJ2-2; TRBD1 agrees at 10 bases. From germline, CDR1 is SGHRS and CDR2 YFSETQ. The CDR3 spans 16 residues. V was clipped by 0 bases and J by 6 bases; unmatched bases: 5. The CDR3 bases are TGCGCCAGCAGCTTGGCCGTGGGGACAGGGGCCGGGGAGCTGTTTTTT. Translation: CASSLAVGTGAGELFF.

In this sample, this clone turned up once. Here the CDR3 reads CATSDSSPSRPQHF. In nucleotides, the CDR3 is TGTGCCACCAGTGATAGCAGTCCCTCTCGACCCCAGCATTTT. The J gene is TRBJ1-5, the V gene TRBV24-1, with D unresolved. Per germline, CDR1 KGHDR and CDR2 SFDVKD. CDR3 length equals 14 residues. V was cut by 3 bases and J by 10 bases, with 15 bases left in between.

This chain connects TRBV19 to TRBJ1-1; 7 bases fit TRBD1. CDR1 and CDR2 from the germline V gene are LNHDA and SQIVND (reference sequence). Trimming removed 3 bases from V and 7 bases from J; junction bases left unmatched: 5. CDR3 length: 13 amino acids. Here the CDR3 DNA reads TGTGCCAGTAGTATGGGGACAGCCCTTGAAGCTTTCTTT. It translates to CASSMGTALEAFF. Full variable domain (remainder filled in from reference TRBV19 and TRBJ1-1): DGGITQSPKYLFRKEGQNVTLSCEQNLNHDAMYWYRQDPGQGLRLIYYSQIVNDFQKGDIAEGYSVSREKKESFPLTVTSAQKNPTAFYLCASSMGTALEAFFGQGTRLTVV.